This T cell receptor beta chain was documented in a study of siplizumab effects on memory and regulatory T cells. Using immunoSEQ multiplex PCR, the repertoire was profiled, and TCRdb retains in-frame clones only, with some absent. This sample has 99,000 or so clones; roughly 94% occur once, and the top ten carry roughly 1.3%. CDR3 length equals 15 residues. V was cut by 3 bases and J by 0 bases, with 12 bases left in between. Germline V CDR1 and CDR2: MDHEN, SYDVKM. This clone was counted once. What it binds is unknown. Study results and caveats: Naive T cells, seemingly more diverse than memory cells, seemed major alloresponse contributors. A naive or memory phenotype could not be assigned to roughly 80-96% of the proliferating CD4+ or CD8+ clones.

The sample comprised non-Treg CD4+ T cells sorted from blood. The rearrangement links TRBV28 to TRBJ2-7, with D perhaps TRBD1 (5 bases). This clonotype was obtained from a human donor in good health. The CDR3 nucleotides read TGTGCCAGCAGTTTTACTCGACAGAGCTCCTACGAGCAGTACTTC. This encodes CASSFTRQSSYEQYF.